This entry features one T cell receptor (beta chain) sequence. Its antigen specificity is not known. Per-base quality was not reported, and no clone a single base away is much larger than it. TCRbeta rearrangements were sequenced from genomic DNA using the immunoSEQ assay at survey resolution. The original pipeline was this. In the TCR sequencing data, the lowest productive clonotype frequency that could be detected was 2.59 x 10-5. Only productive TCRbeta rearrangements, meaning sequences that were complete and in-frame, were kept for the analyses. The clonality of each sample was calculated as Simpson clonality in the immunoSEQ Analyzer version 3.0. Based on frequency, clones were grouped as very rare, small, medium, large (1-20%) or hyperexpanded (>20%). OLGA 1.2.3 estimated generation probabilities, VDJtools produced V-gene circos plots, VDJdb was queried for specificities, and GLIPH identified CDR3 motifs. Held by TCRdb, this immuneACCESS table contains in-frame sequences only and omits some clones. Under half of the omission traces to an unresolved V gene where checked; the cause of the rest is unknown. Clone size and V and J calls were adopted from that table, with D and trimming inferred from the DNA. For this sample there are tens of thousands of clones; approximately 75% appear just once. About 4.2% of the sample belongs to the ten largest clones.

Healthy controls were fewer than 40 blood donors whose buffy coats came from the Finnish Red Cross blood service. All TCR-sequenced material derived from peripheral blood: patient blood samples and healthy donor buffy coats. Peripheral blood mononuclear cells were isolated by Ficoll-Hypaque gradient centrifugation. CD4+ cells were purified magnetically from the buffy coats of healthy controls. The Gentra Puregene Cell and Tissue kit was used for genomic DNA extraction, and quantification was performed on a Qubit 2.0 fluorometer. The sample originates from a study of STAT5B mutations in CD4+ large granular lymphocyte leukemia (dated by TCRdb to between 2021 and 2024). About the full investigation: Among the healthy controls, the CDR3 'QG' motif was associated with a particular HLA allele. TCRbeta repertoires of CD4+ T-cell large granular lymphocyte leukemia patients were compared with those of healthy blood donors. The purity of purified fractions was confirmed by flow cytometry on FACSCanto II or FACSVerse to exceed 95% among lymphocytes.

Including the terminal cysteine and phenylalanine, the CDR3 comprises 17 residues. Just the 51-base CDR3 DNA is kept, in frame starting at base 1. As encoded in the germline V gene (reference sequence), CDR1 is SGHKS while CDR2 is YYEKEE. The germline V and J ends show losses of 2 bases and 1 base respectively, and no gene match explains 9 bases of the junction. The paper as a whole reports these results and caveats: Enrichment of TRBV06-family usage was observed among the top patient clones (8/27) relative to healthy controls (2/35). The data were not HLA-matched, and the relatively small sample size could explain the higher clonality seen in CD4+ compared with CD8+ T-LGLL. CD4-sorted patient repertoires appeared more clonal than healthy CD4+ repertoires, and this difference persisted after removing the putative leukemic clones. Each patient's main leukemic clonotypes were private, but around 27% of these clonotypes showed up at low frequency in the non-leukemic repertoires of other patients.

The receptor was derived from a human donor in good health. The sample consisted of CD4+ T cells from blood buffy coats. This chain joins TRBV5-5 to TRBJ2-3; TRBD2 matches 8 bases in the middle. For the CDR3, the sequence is CASSLSGRALGTDTQYF. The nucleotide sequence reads TGTGCCAGCAGCTTATCCGGGAGGGCACTTGGCACAGATACGCAGTATTTT.